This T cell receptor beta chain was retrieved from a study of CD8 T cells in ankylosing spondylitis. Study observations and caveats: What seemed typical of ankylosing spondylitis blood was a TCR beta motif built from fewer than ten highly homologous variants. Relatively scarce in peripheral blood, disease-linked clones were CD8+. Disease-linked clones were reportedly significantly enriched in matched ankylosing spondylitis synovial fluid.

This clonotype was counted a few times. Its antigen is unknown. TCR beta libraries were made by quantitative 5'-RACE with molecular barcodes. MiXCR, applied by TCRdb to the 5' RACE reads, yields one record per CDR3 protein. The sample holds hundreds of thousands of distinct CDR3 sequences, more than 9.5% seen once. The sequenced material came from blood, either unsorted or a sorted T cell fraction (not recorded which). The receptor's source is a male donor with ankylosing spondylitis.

DNA for the CDR3: TGTGCCAGCAGTTACTCTGGGTTAGGATATAGCAATCAGCCCCAGCATTTT. Translated: CASSYSGLGYSNQPQHF. V usage is TRBV6-5 and J usage is TRBJ1-5; D not resolved. Trimming shortened V by 0 bases and J by 0 bases, and 12 bases separated the two germline ends. CDR3 length equals 17 residues. Germline-derived CDR1 and CDR2 are MNHEY and SVGAGI.